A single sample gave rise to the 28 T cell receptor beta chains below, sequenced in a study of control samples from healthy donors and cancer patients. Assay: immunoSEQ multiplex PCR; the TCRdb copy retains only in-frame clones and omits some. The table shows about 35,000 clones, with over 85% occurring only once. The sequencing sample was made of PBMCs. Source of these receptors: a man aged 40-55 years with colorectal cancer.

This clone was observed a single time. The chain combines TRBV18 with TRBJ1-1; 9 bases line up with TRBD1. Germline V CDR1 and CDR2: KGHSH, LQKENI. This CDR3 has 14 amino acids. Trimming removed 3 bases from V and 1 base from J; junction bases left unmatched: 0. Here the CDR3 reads CASSPGQGNTEAFF. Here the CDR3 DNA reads TGTGCCAGCTCACCGGGACAGGGGAACACTGAAGCTTTCTTT.

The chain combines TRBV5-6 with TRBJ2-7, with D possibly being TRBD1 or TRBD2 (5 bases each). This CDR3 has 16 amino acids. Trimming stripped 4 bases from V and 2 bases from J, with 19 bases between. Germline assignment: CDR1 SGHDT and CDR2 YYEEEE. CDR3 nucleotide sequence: TGTGCCAGCAGCCTGGGACCACCCGGGCGCCCCTACGAGCAGTACTTC. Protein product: CASSLGPPGRPYEQYF.

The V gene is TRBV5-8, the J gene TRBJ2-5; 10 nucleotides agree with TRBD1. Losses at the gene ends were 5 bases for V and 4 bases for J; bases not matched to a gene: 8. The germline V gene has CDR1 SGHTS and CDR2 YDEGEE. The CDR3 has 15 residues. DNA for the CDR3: TGTGCCAGCAGGGCCGGGACAGGGGCAGCAGAGACCCAGTACTTC. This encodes CASRAGTGAAETQYF. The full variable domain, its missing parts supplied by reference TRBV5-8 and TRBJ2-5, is EAGVTQSPTHLIKTRGQQATLRCSPISGHTSVYWYQQALGLGLQFLLWYDEGEERNRGNFPPRFSGRQFPNYSSELNVNALELEDSALYLCASRAGTGAAETQYFGPGTRLLVL.

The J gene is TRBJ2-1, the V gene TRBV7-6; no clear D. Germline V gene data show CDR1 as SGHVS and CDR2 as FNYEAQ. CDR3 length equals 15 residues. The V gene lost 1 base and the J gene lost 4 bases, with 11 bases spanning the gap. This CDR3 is CASSLVAAEYNEQFF. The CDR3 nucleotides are TGTGCCAGCAGCTTAGTAGCTGCAGAATACAATGAGCAGTTCTTC.

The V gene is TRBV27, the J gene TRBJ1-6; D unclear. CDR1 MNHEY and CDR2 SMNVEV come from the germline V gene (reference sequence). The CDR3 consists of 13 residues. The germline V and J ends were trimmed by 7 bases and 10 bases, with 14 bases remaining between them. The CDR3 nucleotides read TGTGCCAGCATGAGTGCCCCGGCGTCACCCCTCCACTTT. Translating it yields CASMSAPASPLHF.

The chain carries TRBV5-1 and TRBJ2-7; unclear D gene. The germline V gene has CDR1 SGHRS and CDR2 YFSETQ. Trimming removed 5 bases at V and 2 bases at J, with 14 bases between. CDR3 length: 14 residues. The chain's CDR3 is CASSPSGVAYEQYF. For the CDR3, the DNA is TGCGCCAGCAGTCCGAGTGGGGTAGCCTACGAGCAGTACTTC.

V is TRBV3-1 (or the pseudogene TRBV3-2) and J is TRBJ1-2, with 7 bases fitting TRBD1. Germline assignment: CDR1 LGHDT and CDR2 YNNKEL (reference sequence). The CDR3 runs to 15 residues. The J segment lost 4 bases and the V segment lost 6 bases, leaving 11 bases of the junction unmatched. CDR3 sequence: CASRPRGRGGYGYTF. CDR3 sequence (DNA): TGTGCCAGCAGACCAAGGGGGCGCGGCGGCTATGGCTACACCTTC.

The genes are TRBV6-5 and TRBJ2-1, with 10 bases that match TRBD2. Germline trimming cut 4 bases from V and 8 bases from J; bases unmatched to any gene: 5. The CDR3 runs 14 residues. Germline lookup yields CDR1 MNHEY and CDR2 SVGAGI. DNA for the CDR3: TGTGCCAGCAGTTCAGCGGGGGGGCTCTATGAGCAGTTCTTC. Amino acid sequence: CASSSAGGLYEQFF.

CDR3 region: CASSSITQETQYF. The CDR3 nucleotides read TGTGCCAGCAGCTCCATAACCCAAGAGACCCAGTACTTC. The chain recombines TRBV7-2 with TRBJ2-5; D unclear. This CDR3 region has 13 residues. The germline CDR1 and CDR2 sequences are SGHTA and FQGNSA. The V gene lost 4 bases and the J gene lost 1 base, with 7 bases spanning the gap.

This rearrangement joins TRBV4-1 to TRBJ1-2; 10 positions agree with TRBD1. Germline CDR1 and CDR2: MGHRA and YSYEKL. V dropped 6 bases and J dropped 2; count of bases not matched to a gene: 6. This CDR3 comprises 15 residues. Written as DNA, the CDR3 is TGCGCCAGCAGTAGACCGGGACAGGGGAACTATGGCTACACCTTC. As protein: CASSRPGQGNYGYTF.

The CDR3 is CASSLGRTGGTNTGELFF. CDR3 in DNA: TGCGCCAGCAGCTTGGGGCGGACAGGGGGCACGAACACCGGGGAGCTGTTTTTT. The chain is built from TRBV5-1 and TRBJ2-2, with 11 bases identical to TRBD1. V dropped 0 bases and J dropped 0; count of bases not matched to a gene: 4. The CDR3 spans 18 residues. Germline CDR1 is SGHRS and CDR2 is YFSETQ.

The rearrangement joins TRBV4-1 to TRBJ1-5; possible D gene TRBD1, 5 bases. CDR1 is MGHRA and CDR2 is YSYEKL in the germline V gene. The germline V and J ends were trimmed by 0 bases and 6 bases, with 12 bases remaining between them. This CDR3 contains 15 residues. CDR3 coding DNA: TGCGCCAGCAGCCAAGAGGGACTTTCTCGTCAGCCCCAGCATTTT. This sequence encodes CASSQEGLSRQPQHF.

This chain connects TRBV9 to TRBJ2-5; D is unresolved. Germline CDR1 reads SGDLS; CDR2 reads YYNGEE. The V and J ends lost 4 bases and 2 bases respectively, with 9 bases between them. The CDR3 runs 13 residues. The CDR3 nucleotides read TGTGCCAGCAGCATAACTGCACAAGAGACCCAGTACTTC. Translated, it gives CASSITAQETQYF.

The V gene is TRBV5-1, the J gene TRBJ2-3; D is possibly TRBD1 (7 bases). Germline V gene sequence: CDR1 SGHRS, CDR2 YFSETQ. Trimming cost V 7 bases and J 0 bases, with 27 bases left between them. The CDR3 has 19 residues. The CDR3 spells CASRGAGGNLRSSTDTQYF. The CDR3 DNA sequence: TGCGCCAGCCGGGGCGCAGGGGGGAACCTAAGATCTAGCACAGATACGCAGTATTTT. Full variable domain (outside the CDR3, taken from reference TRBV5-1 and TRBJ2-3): KAGVTQTPRYLIKTRGQQVTLSCSPISGHRSVSWYQQTPGQGLQFLFEYFSETQRNKGNFPGRFSGRQFSNSRSEMNVSTLELGDSALYLCASRGAGGNLRSSTDTQYFGPGTRLTVL.

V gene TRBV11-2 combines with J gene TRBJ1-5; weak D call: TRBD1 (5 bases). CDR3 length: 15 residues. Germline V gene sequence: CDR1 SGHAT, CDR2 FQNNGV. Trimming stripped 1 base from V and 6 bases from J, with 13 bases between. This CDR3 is CASSLGDFGGQPQHF. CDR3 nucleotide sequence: TGTGCCAGCAGCTTAGGAGACTTCGGGGGTCAGCCCCAGCATTTT.

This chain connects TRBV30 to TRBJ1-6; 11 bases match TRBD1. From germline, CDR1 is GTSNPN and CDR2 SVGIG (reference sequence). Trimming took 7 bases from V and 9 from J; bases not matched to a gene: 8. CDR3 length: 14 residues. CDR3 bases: TGTGCCTATAGCCAGGGACAGGGGGTTTCACCCCTCCACTTT. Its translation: CAYSQGQGVSPLHF.

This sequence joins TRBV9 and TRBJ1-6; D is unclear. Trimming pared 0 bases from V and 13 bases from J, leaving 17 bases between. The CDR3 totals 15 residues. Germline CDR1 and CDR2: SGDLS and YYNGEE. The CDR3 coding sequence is TGTGCCAGCAGCGTAGGGGTCAGCACGAGATCCCCCCTCCACTTT. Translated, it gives CASSVGVSTRSPLHF.

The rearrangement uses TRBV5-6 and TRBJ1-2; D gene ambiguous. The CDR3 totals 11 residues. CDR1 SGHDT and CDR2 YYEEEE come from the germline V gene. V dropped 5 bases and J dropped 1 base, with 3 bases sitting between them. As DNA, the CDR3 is TGTGCCAGCAGTTTTAACTATGGCTACACCTTC. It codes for CASSFNYGYTF.

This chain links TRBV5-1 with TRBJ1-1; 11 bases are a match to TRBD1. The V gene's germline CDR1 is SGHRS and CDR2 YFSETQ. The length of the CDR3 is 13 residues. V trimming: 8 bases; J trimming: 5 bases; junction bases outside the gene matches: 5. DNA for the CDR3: TGCGCCAGTATAGGGGACAGGGGGACTGAAGCTTTCTTT. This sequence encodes CASIGDRGTEAFF.

The DNA of the CDR3 is TGTGCCAGCAGCCCAGGGGGGCATGGCTACACCTTC. Protein product: CASSPGGHGYTF. V is TRBV11-1 and J is TRBJ1-2; 7 bases agree with TRBD1. This CDR3 has 12 residues. Germline V gene data show CDR1 as SGHAT and CDR2 as FQDESV (reference sequence). V lost 5 bases to trimming and J lost 6 bases; unmatched junction nucleotides: 3.

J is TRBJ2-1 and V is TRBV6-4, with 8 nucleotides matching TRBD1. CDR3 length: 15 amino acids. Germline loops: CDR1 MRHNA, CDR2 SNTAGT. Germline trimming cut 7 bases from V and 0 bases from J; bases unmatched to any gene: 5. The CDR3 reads CASKSGQGSYNEQFF. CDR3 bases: TGTGCCAGCAAGAGCGGACAGGGCTCCTACAATGAGCAGTTCTTC.

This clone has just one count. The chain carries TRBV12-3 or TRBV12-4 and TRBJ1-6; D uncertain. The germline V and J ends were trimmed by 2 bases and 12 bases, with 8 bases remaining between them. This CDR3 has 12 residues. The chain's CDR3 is CASSLNLIPLHF. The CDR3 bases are TGTGCCAGCAGTTTAAACTTAATACCCCTCCACTTT.

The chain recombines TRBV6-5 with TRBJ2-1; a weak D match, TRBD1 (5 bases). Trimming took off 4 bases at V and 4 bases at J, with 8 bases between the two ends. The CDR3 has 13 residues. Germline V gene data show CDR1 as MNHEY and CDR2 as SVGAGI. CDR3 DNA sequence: TGTGCCAGCAGTTTCGACAGTTACAATGAGCAGTTCTTC. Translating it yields CASSFDSYNEQFF.

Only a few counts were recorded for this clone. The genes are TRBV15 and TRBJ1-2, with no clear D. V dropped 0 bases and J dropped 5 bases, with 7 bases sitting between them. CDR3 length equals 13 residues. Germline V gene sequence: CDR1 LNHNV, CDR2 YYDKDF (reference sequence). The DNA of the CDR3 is TGTGCCACCAGCAGAGATCTGACTTATGGCTACACCTTC. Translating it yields CATSRDLTYGYTF.

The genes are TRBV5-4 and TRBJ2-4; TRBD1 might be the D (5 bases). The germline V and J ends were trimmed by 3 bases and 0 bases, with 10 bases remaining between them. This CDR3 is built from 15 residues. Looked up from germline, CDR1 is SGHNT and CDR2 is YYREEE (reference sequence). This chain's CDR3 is CASSSQDIAKNIQYF. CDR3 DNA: TGTGCCAGCAGCTCACAGGATATAGCCAAAAACATTCAGTACTTC.

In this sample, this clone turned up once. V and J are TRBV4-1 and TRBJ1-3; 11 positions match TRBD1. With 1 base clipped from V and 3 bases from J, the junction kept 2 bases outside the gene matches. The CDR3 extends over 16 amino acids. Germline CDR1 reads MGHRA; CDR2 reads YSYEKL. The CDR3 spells CASSQAGTGGGNTIYF. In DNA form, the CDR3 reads TGCGCCAGCAGCCAAGCCGGGACAGGGGGTGGAAACACCATATATTTT.

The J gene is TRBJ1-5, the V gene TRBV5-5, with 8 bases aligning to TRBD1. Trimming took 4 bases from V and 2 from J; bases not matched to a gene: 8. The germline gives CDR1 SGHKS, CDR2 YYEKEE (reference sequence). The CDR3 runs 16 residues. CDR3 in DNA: TGTGCCAGCAGCGCAACAGGGGGTGTCGGCAATCAGCCCCAGCATTTT. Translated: CASSATGGVGNQPQHF.

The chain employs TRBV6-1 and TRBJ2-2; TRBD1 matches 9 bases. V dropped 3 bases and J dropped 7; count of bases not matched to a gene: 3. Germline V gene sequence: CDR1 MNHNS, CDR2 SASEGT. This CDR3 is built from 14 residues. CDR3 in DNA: TGTGCCAGCAGTGAGACAGGGGGAAGCGGGGAGCTGTTTTTT. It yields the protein CASSETGGSGELFF.